The entry below describes one T cell receptor (beta chain). V dropped 2 bases and J dropped 0 bases, with 8 bases sitting between them. The CDR3 runs 16 residues. Germline lookup yields CDR1 LGHNA and CDR2 YNFKEQ. These data are taken from a study of T cells after yellow fever vaccination. TCRdb redid the calling of the 5' RACE reads with MiXCR, one entry per CDR3 protein. The repertoire includes a few hundred thousand distinct CDR3 sequences, roughly 8.6% of them detected once, and roughly 18% sits in the top ten. The material sequenced was PBMCs, taken about 41 days after the first yellow fever vaccination. The V call is TRBV4-2, the J call TRBJ2-6; possibly TRBD2 for D (5 bases). The sequence was collected from a man between 18 and 35 years old who received the YFV17D yellow fever vaccine. CDR3 DNA: TGTGCCAGCAGCCAATGGACTTTCTCTGGGGCCAACGTCCTGACTTTC. Its translation: CASSQWTFSGANVLTF.